This T cell receptor (beta chain) was observed in a study of post-analysis software for immune sequencing data. The study's findings and limits: The study found significantly lower normalized Chao1 diversity in multiple sclerosis patients than in controls. Patients had higher frequencies than controls of five or six TRBV segments, including TRBV5-6, TRBV5-1 and TRBV20-1.

cDNA libraries of TCR beta carried unique molecular identifiers. A single record per CDR3 protein comes from TCRdb applying MiXCR to the PCR reads. The data contain hundreds of thousands of distinct CDR3 sequences, roughly 45% of them singletons. Turning to this clonotype: Its antigen is still unknown. The junction does not match germline at one end; this may be a read error.

The length of the CDR3 is 13 residues. CDR1 is MNHEY and CDR2 is SVGAGI in the germline V gene. The chain recombines TRBV6-5 with TRBJ2-1; no clear D. Sequences were obtained from blood. The clonotype was recovered from a girl aged 5 to 17 with multiple sclerosis. The CDR3 nucleotides are TGCGCCAGCAGTTATCCGGCCTACAATGAGCAGTTCTTC. Protein product: CASSYPAYNEQFF.